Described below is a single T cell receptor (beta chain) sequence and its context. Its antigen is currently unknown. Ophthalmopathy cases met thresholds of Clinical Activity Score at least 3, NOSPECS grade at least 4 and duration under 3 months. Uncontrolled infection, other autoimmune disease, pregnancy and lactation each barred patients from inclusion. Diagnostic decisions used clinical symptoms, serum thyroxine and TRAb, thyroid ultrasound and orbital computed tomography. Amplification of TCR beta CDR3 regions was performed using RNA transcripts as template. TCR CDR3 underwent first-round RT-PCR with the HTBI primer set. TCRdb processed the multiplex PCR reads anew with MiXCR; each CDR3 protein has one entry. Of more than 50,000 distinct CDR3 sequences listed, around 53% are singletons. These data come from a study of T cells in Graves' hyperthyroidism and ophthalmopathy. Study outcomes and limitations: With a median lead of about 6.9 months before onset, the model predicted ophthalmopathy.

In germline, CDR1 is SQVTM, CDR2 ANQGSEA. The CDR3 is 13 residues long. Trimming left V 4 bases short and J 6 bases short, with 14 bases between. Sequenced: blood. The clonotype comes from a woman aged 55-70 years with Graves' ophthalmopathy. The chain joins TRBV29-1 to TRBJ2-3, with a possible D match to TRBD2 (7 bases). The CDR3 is CSVGGGRVDTQYF. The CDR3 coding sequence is TGCAGCGTTGGGGGGGGGCGTGTGGATACGCAGTATTTT.